The rows below give T cell receptor beta chains drawn from one sample of a study of CD8 T cells in ankylosing spondylitis. From the 5' RACE reads, TCRdb called clonotypes with MiXCR, one entry per CDR3 protein. The sample lists roughly 230,000 distinct CDR3 sequences, about 11% seen once, with less than 3% in the top ten. Sequenced material: blood, either unsorted or a sorted T cell fraction (not recorded which). The receptors here all came from a male donor with ankylosing spondylitis or in good health (not recorded which). CDR3s include the opening cysteine and the closing phenylalanine or tryptophan. D genes are given only for firm matches. Rows may omit the clone size; those that give it use once, few, many or a size class.

clone_size | j_call | d_call | v_call | cdr3_aa | cdr3_nt
many | TRBJ1-1 | TRBD1 | TRBV27 | CASSLSDRGFQYPEAFF | TGTGCCAGCAGTTTATCAGACAGGGGATTTCAGTACCCTGAAGCTTTCTTT
many | TRBJ1-6 | TRBD1 | TRBV5-5 | CASSLGTGNSPLHF | TGTGCCAGCAGCCTGGGGACAGGAAACTCACCCCTCCACTTT
many | TRBJ2-1 | TRBD1 | TRBV10-3 | CAISPGTGENEQFF | TGTGCCATCAGTCCCGGGACAGGGGAAAATGAGCAGTTCTTC
. | TRBJ1-5 | . | TRBV7-9 | CASSLARQPSIQHF | TGTGCCAGCAGCTTAGCGAGACAGCCCTCTATCCAGCATTTT
many | TRBJ1-4 | . | TRBV6-1 | CASRLSGPREKLFF | TGTGCCAGCAGGCTATCGGGACCGCGGGAAAAACTGTTTTTT
few | TRBJ2-5 | TRBD2 | TRBV6-5 | CASSYQSSGSFETQYF | TGTGCCAGCAGTTATCAGTCTAGCGGGAGTTTTGAGACCCAGTACTTC
many | TRBJ2-2 | . | TRBV9 | CASSVSTDLGTGELFF | TGTGCCAGCAGCGTATCGACAGACCTCGGTACCGGGGAGCTGTTTTTT
many | TRBJ1-3 | . | TRBV5-5 | CASSPGLSRNTIYF | TGTGCCAGCAGCCCGGGACTCTCTAGAAACACCATATATTTT
many | TRBJ2-4 | . | TRBV21-1 | CASVPRGSKNIQYF | TGTGCCAGCGTCCCACGGGGTTCCAAAAACATTCAGTACTTC
many | TRBJ2-1 | TRBD2 | TRBV19 | CASRTSGASSYNEQFF | TGTGCCAGTAGGACTAGCGGGGCGAGCTCCTACAATGAGCAGTTCTTC
many | TRBJ1-4 | . | TRBV10-3 | CAIRSGADEKLFF | TGTGCCATTCGCTCGGGAGCGGATGAAAAACTGTTTTTT
many | TRBJ1-2 | TRBD1 | TRBV9 | CASSPGGQGASGYTF | TGTGCCAGCAGCCCAGGAGGACAGGGGGCAAGTGGCTACACCTTC
few | TRBJ2-2 | TRBD1 | TRBV20-1 | CSAAGQGATNTGELFF | TGCAGTGCAGCGGGACAGGGGGCGACGAACACCGGGGAGCTGTTTTTT
. | TRBJ2-3 | TRBD2 | TRBV20-1 | CCARGASGSMNTQYF | TGCTGTGCTCGGGGGGCTAGCGGGAGCATGAATACGCAGTATTTT